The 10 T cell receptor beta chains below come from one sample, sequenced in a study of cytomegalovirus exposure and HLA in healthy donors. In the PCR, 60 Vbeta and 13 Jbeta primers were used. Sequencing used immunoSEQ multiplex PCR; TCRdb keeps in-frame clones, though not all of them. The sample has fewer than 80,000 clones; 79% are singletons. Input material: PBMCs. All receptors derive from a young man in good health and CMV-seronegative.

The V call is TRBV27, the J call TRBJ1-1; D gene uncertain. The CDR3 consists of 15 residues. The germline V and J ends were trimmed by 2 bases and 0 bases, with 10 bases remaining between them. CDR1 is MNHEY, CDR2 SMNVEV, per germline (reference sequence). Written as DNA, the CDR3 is TGTGCCAGCAGTTTAAATGCAGGTTTGAACACTGAAGCTTTCTTT. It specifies CASSLNAGLNTEAFF.

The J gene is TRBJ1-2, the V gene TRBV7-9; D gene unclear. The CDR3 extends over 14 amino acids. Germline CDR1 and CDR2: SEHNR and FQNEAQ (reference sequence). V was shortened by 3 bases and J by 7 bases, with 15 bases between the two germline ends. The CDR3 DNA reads TGTGCCAGCAGCTTGCTGGAGGGTCTAAGTGGCTACACCTTC. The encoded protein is CASSLLEGLSGYTF.

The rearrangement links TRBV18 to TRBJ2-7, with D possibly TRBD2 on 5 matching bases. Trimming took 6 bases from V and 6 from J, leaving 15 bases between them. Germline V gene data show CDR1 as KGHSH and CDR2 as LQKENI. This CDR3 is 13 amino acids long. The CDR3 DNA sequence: TGTGCCAGCTCCCCGACGGGGTATGGCGAGCAGTACTTC. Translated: CASSPTGYGEQYF.

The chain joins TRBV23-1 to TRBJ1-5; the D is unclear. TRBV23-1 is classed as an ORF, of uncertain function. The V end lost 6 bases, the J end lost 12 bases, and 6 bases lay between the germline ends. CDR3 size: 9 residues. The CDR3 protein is CASRHVQHF. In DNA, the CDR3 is TGCGCCAGCAGACATGTCCAGCATTTT.

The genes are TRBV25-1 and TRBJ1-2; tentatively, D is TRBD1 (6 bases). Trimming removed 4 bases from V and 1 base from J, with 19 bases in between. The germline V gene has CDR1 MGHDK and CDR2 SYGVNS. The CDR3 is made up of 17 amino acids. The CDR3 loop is CASSGGLVGRGNYGYTF. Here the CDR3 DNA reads TGTGCCAGCAGTGGGGGGCTTGTGGGCAGGGGTAACTATGGCTACACCTTC.

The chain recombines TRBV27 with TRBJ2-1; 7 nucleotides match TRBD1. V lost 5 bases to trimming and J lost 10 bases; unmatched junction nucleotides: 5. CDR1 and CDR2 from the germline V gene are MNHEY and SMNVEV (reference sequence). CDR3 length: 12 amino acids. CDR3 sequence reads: CASSRDRVEQFF. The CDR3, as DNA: TGTGCCAGCAGTCGAGACAGGGTCGAGCAGTTCTTC.

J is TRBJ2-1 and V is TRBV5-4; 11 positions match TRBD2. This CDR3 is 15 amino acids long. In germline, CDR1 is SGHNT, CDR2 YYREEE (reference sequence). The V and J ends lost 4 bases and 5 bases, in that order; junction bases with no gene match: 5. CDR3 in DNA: TGTGCCAGCAGCATAGGACTAGCGGGTAACAATGAGCAGTTCTTC. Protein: CASSIGLAGNNEQFF.

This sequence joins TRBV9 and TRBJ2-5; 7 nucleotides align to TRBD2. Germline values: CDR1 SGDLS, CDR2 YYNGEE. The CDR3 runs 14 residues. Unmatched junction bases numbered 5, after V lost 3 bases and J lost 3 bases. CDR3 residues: CASSDFTSEETQYF. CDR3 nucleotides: TGTGCCAGCAGCGACTTTACTAGCGAAGAGACCCAGTACTTC.

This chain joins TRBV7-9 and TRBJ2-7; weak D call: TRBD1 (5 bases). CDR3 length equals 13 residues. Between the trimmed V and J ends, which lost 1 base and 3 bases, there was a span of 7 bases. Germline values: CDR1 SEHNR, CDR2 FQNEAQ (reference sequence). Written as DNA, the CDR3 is TGTGCCAGCAGCTTAGAGCAGGGCTACGAGCAGTACTTC. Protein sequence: CASSLEQGYEQYF.

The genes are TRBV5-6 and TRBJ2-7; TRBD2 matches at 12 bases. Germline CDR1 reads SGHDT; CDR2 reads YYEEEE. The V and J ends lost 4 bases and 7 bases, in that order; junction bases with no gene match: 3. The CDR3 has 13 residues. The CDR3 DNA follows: TGTGCCAGCAGCCGTGGACTAGCGGGAGAGCAGTACTTC. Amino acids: CASSRGLAGEQYF. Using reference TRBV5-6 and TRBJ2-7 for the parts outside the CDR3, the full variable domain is DAGVTQSPTHLIKTRGQQVTLRCSPKSGHDTVSWYQQALGQGPQFIFQYYEEEERQRGNFPDRFSGHQFPNYSSELNVNALLLGDSALYLCASSRGLAGEQYFGPGTRLTVT.